Listed here is a single T cell receptor beta chain. The specificity of this receptor is unknown. Base qualities are missing; no much larger clone stands one base away. On a MiSeq, deep resolution sequencing aimed for a depth between 1 in 1 million and 1 in 200,000 T cells, with each clonotype covered 10x on average. TCR beta libraries were generated with the immunoSEQ hsTCRB Kit. The source study handled its data this way. Data were analyzed with ImmunoSEQ Data Assistant and ImmunoSEQ Analyzer, with V, D and J genes assigned per IMGT definitions. Clonality was computed as one minus normalized Shannon entropy of productive rearrangement frequencies, ranging from 0 to 1. Only overrepresented clonotypes making up at least 0.05% of each patient's repertoire were included in the public clonotype analysis. Approximately 12 age-matched healthy donor repertoires from immuneACCESS were used as controls for clonality. Drawn from immuneACCESS, this table holds only the in-frame rearrangements with V and J called that TCRdb kept. Clones are partly lost; checked studies trace under half to an unresolved V gene and leave the rest unexplained. That table supplies the V and J calls and clone size; D and trimming were determined from the DNA. The sample records some 100,000 clones, about 50% of which are singletons. The ten largest clones take up 30% to 45% of the sample.

The time point label of this sample denotes: less than 30 months on ibrutinib. For TCR beta library preparation, roughly 2 micrograms of genomic DNA were extracted from the cryopreserved PBMCs. Longitudinal blood samples from CLL patients on ibrutinib monotherapy underwent high-throughput TCR beta sequencing. The patients took part in an open-label, single-center phase 2 trial of ibrutinib monotherapy. The sample is drawn from a study of cytotoxic CD8 clonotypes in ibrutinib-treated CLL (dated by TCRdb to about 2021). About the study as a whole: The cohort was composed of about a dozen relapsed/refractory and about 15 treatment-naive patients; IGHV unmutated status was identified in fewer than 18 patients. Partial responses were observed in about 24 patients and complete responses in 2; after a median follow-up of 68 months, remission was maintained in roughly 14 patients and progression was observed in some twelve. Response samples were obtained after a median of 12 months of treatment, with a range of roughly 6 to 40 months. On average, each sample had a few hundred thousand productive templates and more than 85,000 productive rearrangements. Of the 70 to 100 people in the trial, around 26 had longitudinal samples available. Cryopreserved peripheral blood mononuclear cells were obtained prior to treatment, at the time of response, and at either disease progression or sustained remission. All remission and progressive disease samples were collected while patients were still receiving ibrutinib. General conclusions and limits of the study: Public clonotypes were rare and either shrank or stayed stable during treatment, and the rise in clonality at ibrutinib response reflected expansion of private clonotypes. Baseline clonality was found to be higher than that of age-matched healthy donors and was strongly correlated with circulating CD8+ T-cell counts. Sustained-remission and progressing patients did not have matched sampling times, and lymph node repertoires were not examined. Clonality increased at ibrutinib response, stayed stable in sustained remission, and fell back toward baseline at progression.

Deletion took 0 bases off V and 5 bases off J, with a span of 11 bases between the germline ends. Reading from cysteine to phenylalanine, the CDR3 counts 14 amino acids. Only the CDR3 portion is preserved as DNA: 42 bases, with reading frame beginning at the first base. CDR1 is given as SGHRS and CDR2 as YFSETQ, both from the germline V gene. This clonotype was obtained from a human donor with chronic lymphocytic leukemia. Sequenced material: PBMCs, taken after 24 months of ibrutinib treatment. This receptor chain uses TRBV5-1 and TRBJ1-1; TRBD1 is possibly the D segment (5 matching bases). The CDR3 reads CASSLDGTRTEAFF. The nucleotide sequence reads as follows: TGCGCCAGCAGCTTGGATGGGACGAGGACTGAAGCTTTCTTT.